A selection of T cell receptor beta chains follows, all from one sample in a study of shared clonotypes between healthy human individuals. Data came from immunoSEQ multiplex PCR; TCRdb stores just in-frame clones and leaves some out. The table includes fewer than 700,000 clones, around three quarters detected once. Source material: PBMCs. Receptors originate from a woman aged 40 to 55 in good health. Some clones in this sample may be carry-over from other donors' samples. CDR3s include the opening cysteine and the closing phenylalanine or tryptophan. The order of the fields is clone size, D gene, J gene, V gene, CDR3 protein, CDR3 DNA. The D gene is left open where the match is weak. Size is stated for part of the rows, as once, few or many counts, or as a class when the clone is expanded.

>.|.|TRBJ2-2|TRBV6-6
CASFRYGADHRELFF
TGTGCCAGCTTTCGGTACGGCGCCGACCACCGGGAGCTGTTTTTT
>.|.|TRBJ2-1|TRBV28
CASSLWGSNEQFF
TGTGCCAGCAGTTTATGGGGGAGCAATGAGCAGTTCTTC
>.|.|TRBJ1-2|TRBV4-3
CASSHQLSDGYTF
TGCGCCAGCAGCCATCAGTTATCGGATGGCTACACCTTC
>.|.|TRBJ2-1|TRBV5-1
CASSLVPDEQFF
TGCGCCAGCAGCTTGGTGCCCGATGAGCAGTTCTTC
>.|.|TRBJ2-5|TRBV10-3
CAISDGQDQETQYF
TGTGCCATCAGTGACGGACAAGACCAAGAGACCCAGTACTTC
>.|.|TRBJ1-3|TRBV6-5
CASSYSADFPGNTIYF
TGTGCCAGCAGTTACTCCGCGGATTTTCCTGGAAACACCATATATTTT
>.|TRBD1|TRBJ1-2|TRBV5-1
CASSSSPGQLYGYTF
TGCGCCAGCAGCTCCTCTCCGGGACAGCTATATGGCTACACCTTC
>.|.|TRBJ1-5|TRBV5-1
CASSLGLGQGSNQPQHF
TGCGCCAGCAGCTTGGGGCTCGGTCAGGGTAGCAATCAGCCCCAGCATTTT
>once|TRBD2|TRBJ2-5|TRBV5-4
CASSSGLAVQETQYF
TGTGCCAGCAGCTCCGGACTAGCAGTACAAGAGACCCAGTACTTC
>.|.|TRBJ2-1|TRBV6-4
CASSGMPGNGEQFF
TGTGCCAGCAGTGGAATGCCAGGGAATGGTGAGCAGTTCTTC
>.|TRBD2|TRBJ2-7|TRBV7-2
CASSPSRAGGKQYF
TGTGCCAGCAGCCCCAGTAGGGCGGGAGGGAAGCAGTACTTC
>many|.|TRBJ1-1|TRBV11-2
CASSPDMNTEAFF
TGTGCCAGCAGCCCTGACATGAACACTGAAGCTTTCTTT